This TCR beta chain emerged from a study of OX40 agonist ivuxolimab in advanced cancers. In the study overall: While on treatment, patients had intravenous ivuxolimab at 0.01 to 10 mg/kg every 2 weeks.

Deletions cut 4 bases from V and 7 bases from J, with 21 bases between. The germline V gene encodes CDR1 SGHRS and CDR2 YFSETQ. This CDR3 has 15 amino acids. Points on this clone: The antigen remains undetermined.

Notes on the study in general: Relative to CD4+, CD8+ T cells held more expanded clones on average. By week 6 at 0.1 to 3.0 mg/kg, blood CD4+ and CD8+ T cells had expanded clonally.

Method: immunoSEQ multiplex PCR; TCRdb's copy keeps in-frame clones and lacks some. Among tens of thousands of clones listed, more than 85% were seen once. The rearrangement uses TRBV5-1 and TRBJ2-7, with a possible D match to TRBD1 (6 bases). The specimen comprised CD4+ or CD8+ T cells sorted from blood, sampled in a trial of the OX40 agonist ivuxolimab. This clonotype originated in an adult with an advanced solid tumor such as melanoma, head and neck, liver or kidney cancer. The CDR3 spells CASSPIQGPVGEQYF. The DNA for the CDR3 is TGCGCCAGCAGCCCAATCCAGGGGCCCGTTGGGGAGCAGTACTTC.